Listed below are T cell receptor beta chains from one sample, sequenced in a study of shared clonotypes between healthy human individuals. Only in-frame clones appear in the TCRdb table, and some are missing; sequencing was by immunoSEQ multiplex PCR. The sample holds 760,000 or so clones, 90% to 97% seen once. Input material: naive CD8+ T cells sorted from blood. These receptors were collected from a man aged 25 to 45 in good health. The CDR3 runs from the conserved cysteine through the conserved F or W. D genes are given only for firm matches. Only some rows state a clone size, as once, few, many or a class for expanded clones.

J | V | D | size | DNA | CDR3
TRBJ2-5 | TRBV9 | - | - | TGTGCCAGCAGCACCCGAGACAGTCAAGAGACCCAGTACTTC | CASSTRDSQETQYF
TRBJ2-1 | TRBV5-1 | TRBD1 | - | TGCGCCAGCAGCTCGCCGGGACAGGGTTATGTTGAGCAGTTCTTC | CASSSPGQGYVEQFF
TRBJ1-4 | TRBV2 | - | - | TGTGCCAGCATGGACACGGCCGAAAAACTGTTTTTT | CASMDTAEKLFF
TRBJ2-3 | TRBV7-6 | - | - | TGTGCCAGCAGCTCCCCTCTTGGGGGAATGCCAGATACGCAGTATTTT | CASSSPLGGMPDTQYF
TRBJ2-7 | TRBV2 | - | - | TGTGCCAGCAGTGAAGACATTAACACCATCTACGAGCAGTACTTC | CASSEDINTIYEQYF
TRBJ1-5 | TRBV27 | TRBD1 | - | TGTGCCAGCAAACAGGGGAATCAGCCCCAGCATTTT | CASKQGNQPQHF
TRBJ1-3 | TRBV5-4 | - | - | TGTGCCAGCAGCTTGGGAGGGGATGGAAACACCATATATTTT | CASSLGGDGNTIYF
TRBJ2-7 | TRBV18 | - | - | TGTGCCAGCTCACCAGGGAGGGCAGGGGGCTCCTACGAGCAGTACTTC | CASSPGRAGGSYEQYF
TRBJ2-7 | TRBV27 | TRBD1 | - | TGTGCCAGCAGTTCTCTTCCCCCGGGACAGGGGGCCTACGAGCAGTACTTC | CASSSLPPGQGAYEQYF
TRBJ2-3 | TRBV11-2 | - | - | TGTGCCAGCAGCGACCTGGACTTTACAGATACGCAGTATTTT | CASSDLDFTDTQYF
TRBJ2-5 | TRBV2 | TRBD2 | - | TGTGCCAGCAGTTCTAGCGGGGAGTACCAAGAGACCCAGTACTTC | CASSSSGEYQETQYF
TRBJ2-7 | TRBV5-1 | TRBD1 | - | TGCGCCAGCAGCTCTCGACAGGGTTCTTACGAGCAGTACTTC | CASSSRQGSYEQYF
TRBJ2-7 | TRBV25-1 | TRBD2 | - | TGTGCCAGCAGTGAAGGGGCGGGAGCGAATCGCGAGCAGTACTTC | CASSEGAGANREQYF
TRBJ2-5 | TRBV7-6 | - | - | TGTGCCAGCAGCTTACTAGGGGGGGACAGAAAGTACCAAGAGACCCAGTACTTC | CASSLLGGDRKYQETQYF
TRBJ2-3 | TRBV7-9 | TRBD2 | - | TGTGCCAGCAGCCCCAGGACTAGCGGGAGGACAGATACGCAGTATTTT | CASSPRTSGRTDTQYF
TRBJ2-7 | TRBV6-1 | TRBD1 | - | TGTGCCAGCAGTGAAAGTGGGACAGCCTCCTACGAGCAGTACTTC | CASSESGTASYEQYF
TRBJ2-7 | TRBV7-9 | - | once | TGTGCCAGCAGCCAGGACAGAGTTTACTACGAGCAGTACTTC | CASSQDRVYYEQYF
TRBJ1-2 | TRBV28 | - | - | TGTGCCAGCAGTTTCCCTTCGCCTCTCTATGGCTACACCTTC | CASSFPSPLYGYTF
TRBJ1-1 | TRBV7-2 | - | few | TGTGCCAGCAGCTTAGGGGGTCTGTGGAACACTGAAGCTTTCTTT | CASSLGGLWNTEAFF
TRBJ2-7 | TRBV5-4 | - | - | TGTGCCAGCAGCTTCTCCTACGAGCAGTACTTC | CASSFSYEQYF
TRBJ2-7 | TRBV13 | TRBD2 | - | TGTGCCAGCAGCTTAGGACGGGGACTAGCGACCTCCTACGAGCAGTACTTC | CASSLGRGLATSYEQYF
TRBJ2-7 | TRBV27 | - | - | TGTGCCAGCAGTTTACAGGGGTATTCCTACGAGCAGTACTTC | CASSLQGYSYEQYF
TRBJ2-7 | TRBV7-9 | TRBD2 | - | TGTGCCAGCAGCCTCCTCCCCGTAGCGGGAGTGGAGTACGAGCAGTACTTC | CASSLLPVAGVEYEQYF
TRBJ1-1 | TRBV4-1 | - | - | TGCGCCAGCAGCCTCGGCTCAAAAGAAGCTTTCTTT | CASSLGSKEAFF
TRBJ2-7 | TRBV7-6 | TRBD1 | - | TGTGCCAGCAGCTTAGATGTCAGGGGGCGTCGTACCTACGAGCAGTACTTC | CASSLDVRGRRTYEQYF
TRBJ2-7 | TRBV14 | TRBD1 | - | TGTGCCAGTGCCTCCTTTAGGACAGGACGCTACGAGCAGTACTTC | CASASFRTGRYEQYF
TRBJ2-3 | TRBV5-5 | - | - | TGTGCCAGCAGCTTGGCCGGACGGCCAGATTATCGGGATACGCAGTATTTT | CASSLAGRPDYRDTQYF
TRBJ2-7 | TRBV9 | - | once | TGTGCCAGCAGCTCTAGACCAGGGTATCTCGTCTACGAGCAGTACTTC | CASSSRPGYLVYEQYF
TRBJ2-1 | TRBV28 | - | - | TGTGCCAGCAGCCGACCCGCCGGGACGGCTAACAATGAGCAGTTCTTC | CASSRPAGTANNEQFF
TRBJ2-7 | TRBV7-9 | TRBD2 | - | TGTGCCAGCAGCTTACACATCGGGGGGACCTACGAGCAGTACTTC | CASSLHIGGTYEQYF
TRBJ2-7 | TRBV4-1 | - | - | TGCGCCAGCAGCCAAACACTAGTCTTTGAGCAGTACTTC | CASSQTLVFEQYF
TRBJ2-5 | TRBV5-1 | TRBD2 | - | TGCGCCAGCAGCTTGGTTTTAGCGGGAGGCCAAGAGACCCAGTACTTC | CASSLVLAGGQETQYF
TRBJ2-1 | TRBV18 | - | - | TGTGCCACTCCCCGGGTTTCCGGGAGTGCCTACAATGAGCAGTTCTTC | CATPRVSGSAYNEQFF
TRBJ1-1 | TRBV7-9 | - | - | TGTGCCAGCAGCTTAGTTCTGGGCTACACTGAAGCTTTCTTT | CASSLVLGYTEAFF
TRBJ2-7 | TRBV5-6 | - | - | TGTGCCAGCAGCTCTACCGGGCTCAACTACGAGCAGTACTTC | CASSSTGLNYEQYF
TRBJ2-7 | TRBV29-1 | TRBD2 | once | TGCAGCGTTCGGACTAGCGGCACCTACGAGCAGTACTTC | CSVRTSGTYEQYF
TRBJ1-1 | TRBV4-3 | - | - | TGCGCCAGCAGCCAAGATGCACCCTGGGCTGAGAACACTGAAGCTTTCTTT | CASSQDAPWAENTEAFF
TRBJ2-1 | TRBV29-1 | - | - | TGCAGCGTTGTAGTCAGGGATTACAATGAGCAGTTCTTC | CSVVVRDYNEQFF
TRBJ2-1 | TRBV7-9 | - | - | TGTGCCAGCAGCCTTCCAACTACTCATGAGCAGTTCTTC | CASSLPTTHEQFF
TRBJ1-5 | TRBV19 | - | - | TGTGCCAGTGACCCGGACAGTGGCAATCAGCCCCAGCATTTT | CASDPDSGNQPQHF
TRBJ2-2 | TRBV18 | TRBD2 | - | TGTGCCAGCTCCCATGGACTAGCGGGATGGATTACCGGGGAGCTGTTTTTT | CASSHGLAGWITGELFF
TRBJ1-2 | TRBV4-1 | - | - | TGCGCCAGCAGCCAAGATCTCAGTAACTATGGCTACACCTTC | CASSQDLSNYGYTF
TRBJ2-1 | TRBV7-9 | - | - | TGTGCCAGCAGCTCCCTCTGGGGCGAGACTGGGTCCTACAATGAGCAGTTCTTC | CASSSLWGETGSYNEQFF
TRBJ2-1 | TRBV7-9 | - | - | TGTGCCAGCACCCCCCCGGGGTTCAATGAGCAGTTCTTC | CASTPPGFNEQFF
TRBJ2-7 | TRBV9 | - | - | TGTGCCAGCAGCGTAGTTGACGGGACCTACGAGCAGTACTTC | CASSVVDGTYEQYF
TRBJ1-1 | TRBV5-1 | TRBD1 | - | TGCGCCAGCAGCCACATTAGAACAGGGGATGAAGCTTTCTTT | CASSHIRTGDEAFF
TRBJ2-5 | TRBV27 | - | - | TGTGCCAGCAGTTCCAAACCCACAAGGACCCAGTACTTC | CASSSKPTRTQYF
TRBJ2-7 | TRBV5-1 | - | - | TGCGCCAGCAGCTCAAGGCCAGGATACGAGCAGTACTTC | CASSSRPGYEQYF
TRBJ2-1 | TRBV5-1 | TRBD2 | once | TGCGCCAGCAGCTCGGGGACTAGCGGGAGGGGCAATGAGCAGTTCTTC | CASSSGTSGRGNEQFF
TRBJ2-7 | TRBV28 | - | - | TGTGCCAGCAGTTTTAGGGCGAGGGGGGTTGTTGGATACGAGCAGTACTTC | CASSFRARGVVGYEQYF
TRBJ2-6 | TRBV4-3 | - | - | TGCGCCAGCAGCCAAGATCATGAGGCGAGCTCTGGGGCCAACGTCCTGACTTTC | CASSQDHEASSGANVLTF
TRBJ2-7 | TRBV11-2 | - | once | TGTGCCAGCAGCTTACGGCTTACCTACGAGCAGTACTTC | CASSLRLTYEQYF
TRBJ2-1 | TRBV27 | - | - | TGTGCCAGCAAGGGGTTCGAACCCCCAGGGGACAATGAGCAGTTCTTC | CASKGFEPPGDNEQFF
TRBJ2-7 | TRBV10-3 | - | - | TGTGCCATCAACGAGGGTTGGGCTTCTACTGAGCAGTACTTC | CAINEGWASTEQYF
TRBJ2-7 | TRBV6-5 | TRBD2 | - | TGTGCCAGCAGTTCACTGACTAGCGGGAACGAGCAGTACTTC | CASSSLTSGNEQYF